This T cell receptor beta chain was obtained from a study of blood T cell repertoires in COVID-19. Study-wide context: The United States, Italy and Spain were the sources of the acute and convalescent COVID-19 samples.

Data came from immunoSEQ multiplex PCR; TCRdb stores just in-frame clones and leaves some out. The sample shows approximately 200,000 clones, around 89% of them seen only once. The CDR3 extends over 14 amino acids. V shed 0 bases and J 7 bases; nucleotides not matched to a gene: 3. Germline V gives CDR1 SGDLS, CDR2 YYNGEE. The receptor's source is a man aged 25 to 40 who had recovered from COVID-19. Sequencing was performed on PBMCs or T cells enriched from blood (not recorded which). The chain couples TRBV9 to TRBJ1-4; 7 positions match TRBD1. CDR3: CASSVVGGGEKLFF. The CDR3 DNA is TGTGCCAGCAGCGTAGTAGGGGGCGGTGAAAAACTGTTTTTT.